These 29 T cell receptor beta chains came from one sample sequenced in a study of blood T cell repertoires in COVID-19. TCRdb's copy holds only in-frame clones and misses some; the assay was immunoSEQ multiplex PCR. Of about 160,000 clones detected, around four fifths appear once; the ten largest clones hold around 3.6%. Sequenced: PBMCs or T cells enriched from blood (not recorded which). The receptors shown here come from a woman between 45 and 65 years old in a cohort exposed to, infected with or recovered from COVID-19 (not recorded which).

The V and J genes are TRBV5-5 and TRBJ2-6; 7 bases agree with TRBD1. Germline trimming cut 1 base from V and 2 bases from J; bases unmatched to any gene: 6. Germline CDR1 and CDR2: SGHKS and YYEKEE (reference sequence). The CDR3 is 17 amino acids. The CDR3 nucleotides read TGTGCCAGCAGCTTGAGGTGGGACAGCACTGGGGCCAACGTCCTGACTTTC. This translates into CASSLRWDSTGANVLTF.

V is TRBV5-4 and J is TRBJ2-1, with 8 bases matching TRBD2. CDR1 and CDR2 from the germline V gene are SGHNT and YYREEE (reference sequence). The length of the CDR3 is 15 residues. Unmatched junction bases numbered 9, after V lost 1 base and J lost 9 bases. CDR3 bases: TGTGCCAGCAGCTTGAGAAACGGGGGGGCCCTTGAGCAGTTCTTC. Protein: CASSLRNGGALEQFF.

This clone was recorded only once. The chain employs TRBV9 and TRBJ2-1; D might be TRBD2 (5 bases). Per the germline V gene, CDR1 is SGDLS and CDR2 is YYNGEE. V was cut by 3 bases and J by 7 bases, with 11 bases left in between. The CDR3 is 13 residues long. The CDR3, as DNA: TGTGCCAGCAGCGCCCCCCGGGGAAATGAGCAGTTCTTC. Protein sequence: CASSAPRGNEQFF.

The chain has TRBV19 and TRBJ2-6; 7 bases line up with TRBD1. CDR1 is LNHDA and CDR2 is SQIVND in the germline V gene (reference sequence). The junction had 11 bases not matched to a gene; V was cut back by 7 bases and J by 2 bases. The CDR3 length is 17 residues. In DNA form, the CDR3 reads TGTGCCAGTACACGGGACAGCATCGCCACTGGGGCCAACGTCCTGACTTTC. Translation: CASTRDSIATGANVLTF.

V is TRBV6-5 and J is TRBJ1-5; D gene ambiguous. Germline-derived CDR1 and CDR2 are MNHEY and SVGAGI. The ends were cut back, 7 bases at V and 3 bases at J, with 10 bases in the middle. This CDR3 spans 13 amino acids. In nucleotides, the CDR3 is TGTGCCAGCAATAGCGACGTCAATCAGCCCCAGCATTTT. Translating gives CASNSDVNQPQHF.

The chain combines TRBV2 with TRBJ1-3, with 7 bases that match TRBD1. Germline CDR1 SNHLY, CDR2 FYNNEI. The CDR3 length is 14 residues. The junction had 7 bases not matched to a gene; V was cut back by 6 bases and J by 5 bases. CDR3 loop: CASRGNRGRNTIYF. The CDR3, as DNA: TGTGCCAGCAGAGGGAACAGGGGCAGAAACACCATATATTTT.

V is TRBV12-5 and J is TRBJ2-1; perhaps TRBD2 as D (5 bases). The CDR3 loop spans 13 amino acids. Trimming left V 3 bases short and J 5 bases short, with 8 bases between. Germline CDR1 is LGHNT and CDR2 is FRNRAP. CDR3 sequence reads: CASGFGLNNEQFF. The CDR3 region has the DNA TGTGCTAGTGGTTTCGGACTTAACAATGAGCAGTTCTTC.

The rearrangement uses TRBV28 and TRBJ2-5; possible D gene TRBD2, 5 bases. This CDR3 is built from 14 residues. V was trimmed by 5 bases and J by 2 bases, leaving 12 bases between them. CDR1 and CDR2 (germline): MDHEN, SYDVKM. CDR3 in DNA: TGTGCCAGCAGTGATGCGGGCAAACAAGAGACCCAGTACTTC. Amino acids: CASSDAGKQETQYF.

This chain uses TRBV4-1 with TRBJ2-3; D gene ambiguous. Germline lookup yields CDR1 MGHRA and CDR2 YSYEKL. The V end was cut by 6 bases, the J end by 2 bases, with 15 bases between. This CDR3 has 15 amino acids. DNA for the CDR3: TGCGCCAGCAGTCTTTCGGTGCGAAACACAGATACGCAGTATTTT. Protein: CASSLSVRNTDTQYF.

The chain links TRBV5-5 to TRBJ2-5; D possibly corresponds to TRBD1 (6 bases). Germline CDR1 SGHKS, CDR2 YYEKEE (reference sequence). Trimming pared 6 bases from V and 1 base from J, leaving 19 bases between. The CDR3 length is 16 residues. CDR3: CASTLSTGTRQETQYF. The CDR3 DNA reads as TGTGCCAGCACCCTCTCGACCGGGACACGCCAAGAGACCCAGTACTTC.

V is TRBV2 and J is TRBJ1-6, with TRBD1 matching over 9 bases. The ends lost 4 bases at V and 13 bases at J; junction bases unmatched: 14. From germline, CDR1 is SNHLY and CDR2 FYNNEI. The CDR3 is made up of 16 amino acids. The CDR3 region is CASSVNRGQAISPLHF. CDR3 nucleotide sequence: TGTGCCAGCAGTGTCAACAGGGGGCAAGCCATTTCCCCCCTCCACTTT.

The genes are TRBV27 and TRBJ2-1, with D maybe TRBD1 (5 bases). This CDR3 has 15 amino acids. The V and J ends lost 5 bases and 2 bases respectively, with 13 bases between them. Germline CDR1 MNHEY, CDR2 SMNVEV (reference sequence). CDR3 sequence (DNA): TGTGCCAGCAGTCTCTCCGTGGGGCCCTACAATGAGCAGTTCTTC. Translated: CASSLSVGPYNEQFF.

The chain links TRBV29-1 to TRBJ2-1; 8 bases line up with TRBD1. V was pared by 7 bases and J by 6 bases, with 11 bases of the junction left unmatched. Germline CDR1 SQVTM, CDR2 ANQGSEA. This CDR3 is 14 amino acids long. The CDR3 DNA is TGCAGCGCTGCAACAGGGGGTTTAGGCAATGAGCAGTTCTTC. Amino acid sequence: CSAATGGLGNEQFF.

V is TRBV7-9 and J is TRBJ2-6; unclear D gene. V lost 1 base, J lost 2 bases, and 3 bases lay in between. CDR1 and CDR2 (germline): SEHNR, FQNEAQ (reference sequence). This CDR3 has 14 amino acids. The CDR3 bases are TGTGCCAGCAGCTTAGTCGCTGGGGCCAACGTCCTGACTTTC. It specifies CASSLVAGANVLTF.

The chain has TRBV9 and TRBJ1-1; a possible D gene is TRBD1 (5 bases). The CDR3 runs 14 residues. V lost 4 bases to trimming and J lost 1 base, with 11 bases between them. Germline lookup yields CDR1 SGDLS and CDR2 YYNGEE. This CDR3 is CASSKEDKNTEAFF. In DNA, the CDR3 is TGTGCCAGCAGCAAAGAGGACAAGAACACTGAAGCTTTCTTT.

V and J are TRBV7-9 and TRBJ2-7; TRBD2 matches at 10 bases. J lost 2 bases, V lost 4 bases, and 5 bases had no gene match. The CDR3 length is 15 residues. Per the germline V gene, CDR1 is SEHNR and CDR2 is FQNEAQ (reference sequence). CDR3 loop: CASSSGTSEAYEQYF. CDR3 coding DNA: TGTGCCAGCAGCTCCGGGACTAGCGAGGCCTACGAGCAGTACTTC.

V and J are TRBV21-1 and TRBJ1-5; the listed D gene, TRBD1, was not tested against the DNA. TRBV21-1 is deemed a pseudogene. The CDR3 runs 17 residues. The CDR3 sequence is CASSKEIAGQGNQPQHF. CDR3 coding DNA: TGTGCCAGCAGCAAAGAGATCGCAGGGCAGGGCAATCAGCCCCAGCATTTT.

The chain carries TRBV9 and TRBJ1-2; D remains ambiguous. CDR1 and CDR2 from the germline V gene are SGDLS and YYNGEE. V lost 4 bases and J lost 4, with 17 bases in between. This CDR3 contains 15 residues. The CDR3 region is CASSPKYELFYGYTF. CDR3 in DNA: TGTGCCAGCAGCCCTAAATACGAGCTGTTCTATGGCTACACCTTC.

This rearrangement joins TRBV10-3 to TRBJ2-2; no firm D call. The germline gives CDR1 ENHRY, CDR2 SYGVKD. Trimming removed 9 bases at V and 1 base at J, with 6 bases between. The CDR3 is made up of 12 amino acids. CDR3 region: CAIRENTGELFF. The CDR3 DNA follows: TGTGCCATAAGAGAGAACACCGGGGAGCTGTTTTTT.

This clone occurred a few times. The V gene is TRBV19, the J gene TRBJ2-1; no clear D gene. The CDR3 length is 13 residues. Germline loops: CDR1 LNHDA, CDR2 SQIVND (reference sequence). The V end lost 3 bases, the J end lost 1 base, and 4 bases lay between the germline ends. DNA for the CDR3: TGTGCCAGTAGTATGCAGTCCTACAATGAGCAGTTCTTC. Amino acids: CASSMQSYNEQFF.

The chain joins TRBV12-5 to TRBJ2-3, with 11 bases fitting TRBD2. CDR1 and CDR2 from the germline V gene are LGHNT and FRNRAP. This CDR3 is built from 14 residues. Trimming removed 7 bases from V and 7 bases from J; junction bases left unmatched: 7. CDR3 nucleotides: TGTGCTAGTGCTTTAGCGGGAGGGCCATATACGCAGTATTTT. Residues: CASALAGGPYTQYF.

This chain uses TRBV5-6 with TRBJ2-5; TRBD1 aligns across 8 bases. Trimming took 3 bases from V and 3 from J; bases not matched to a gene: 10. The germline V gene encodes CDR1 SGHDT and CDR2 YYEEEE. The CDR3 has 16 residues. The CDR3 here is CASSSGGQGPKETQYF. Here the CDR3 DNA reads TGTGCCAGCAGCTCCGGAGGACAGGGCCCAAAAGAGACCCAGTACTTC.

V and J are TRBV29-1 and TRBJ2-1; 11 bases agree with TRBD2. This CDR3 has 15 amino acids. Trimming removed 4 bases from V and 8 bases from J; junction bases left unmatched: 10. Germline V gene lookup returns CDR1 SQVTM and CDR2 ANQGSEA. DNA for the CDR3: TGCAGCGTTGTAGGTCTAGCGGGAGGTAGGGATGAGCAGTTCTTC. It encodes CSVVGLAGGRDEQFF.

This clone was found a few times. The chain couples TRBV27 to TRBJ2-7; 9 bases line up with TRBD2. The V segment lost 6 bases and the J segment 1 base; nucleotides outside the gene matches: 7. This CDR3 comprises 15 residues. In germline, CDR1 is MNHEY, CDR2 SMNVEV (reference sequence). As DNA, the CDR3 is TGTGCCAGCAGGTACCAAGCGGGGGGTTCCTACGAGCAGTACTTC. Its translation is CASRYQAGGSYEQYF.

This clone showed up just a few times. The V call is TRBV19, the J call TRBJ1-2; D may be TRBD1 (6 bases). This CDR3 is built from 12 residues. The V gene's germline CDR1 is LNHDA and CDR2 SQIVND (reference sequence). Trimming pared 10 bases from V and 6 bases from J, leaving 15 bases between. CDR3 in amino acids: CAILGQYDGYTF. The CDR3 region has the DNA TGTGCCATCCTAGGACAGTATGATGGCTACACCTTC.

The chain carries TRBV30 and TRBJ2-7; TRBD2 aligns across 12 bases. Losses at the gene ends were 0 bases for V and 2 bases for J; bases not matched to a gene: 8. Germline V gene sequence: CDR1 GTSNPN, CDR2 SVGIG (reference sequence). The CDR3 extends over 17 amino acids. DNA for the CDR3: TGTGCCTGGAGTGTACAACTAGCGGGGGGCCCTACCTACGAGCAGTACTTC. This codes for CAWSVQLAGGPTYEQYF.

This clone was counted only a few times. The chain links TRBV5-5 to TRBJ1-1; D might be TRBD1 (5 bases). This CDR3 is 14 amino acids long. V lost 4 bases and J 0 bases, leaving 10 bases between the germline ends. Germline lookup yields CDR1 SGHKS and CDR2 YYEKEE (reference sequence). The CDR3 loop reads CASSGRVMNTEAFF. In DNA form, the CDR3 reads TGTGCCAGCAGCGGCAGGGTTATGAACACTGAAGCTTTCTTT.

This clone was counted once. This chain connects TRBV2 to TRBJ2-7; 11 nucleotides align to TRBD1. This CDR3 is 14 amino acids long. V shed 6 bases and J 4 bases; nucleotides not matched to a gene: 5. Germline lookup yields CDR1 SNHLY and CDR2 FYNNEI. The CDR3 protein is CASRGQGALYEQYF. The CDR3, as DNA: TGTGCCAGCAGAGGACAGGGGGCTTTGTACGAGCAGTACTTC. The variable domain in full, with the rest retrieved from reference TRBV2 and TRBJ2-7, is EPEVTQTPSHQVTQMGQEVILRCVPISNHLYFYWYRQILGQKVEFLVSFYNNEISEKSEIFDDQFSVERPDGSNFTLKIRSTKLEDSAMYFCASRGQGALYEQYFGPGTRLTVT.

This clone was seen just once. The rearrangement links TRBV7-8 to TRBJ1-1; D call uncertain. The CDR3 sequence is 15 residues long. Germline V gene sequence: CDR1 SGHVS, CDR2 FQNEAQ. Trimming removed 1 base from V and 1 base from J, with 10 bases in between. DNA for the CDR3: TGTGCCAGCAGCTTAGGTAGGAGTTGGAACACTGAAGCTTTCTTT. Amino acids: CASSLGRSWNTEAFF. Combining the CDR3 with reference TRBV7-8 and TRBJ1-1 gives the whole variable domain GAGVSQSPRYKVAKRGQDVALRCDPISGHVSLFWYQQALGQGPEFLTYFQNEAQLDKSGLPSDRFFAERPEGSVSTLKIQRTQQEDSAVYLCASSLGRSWNTEAFFGQGTRLTVV.